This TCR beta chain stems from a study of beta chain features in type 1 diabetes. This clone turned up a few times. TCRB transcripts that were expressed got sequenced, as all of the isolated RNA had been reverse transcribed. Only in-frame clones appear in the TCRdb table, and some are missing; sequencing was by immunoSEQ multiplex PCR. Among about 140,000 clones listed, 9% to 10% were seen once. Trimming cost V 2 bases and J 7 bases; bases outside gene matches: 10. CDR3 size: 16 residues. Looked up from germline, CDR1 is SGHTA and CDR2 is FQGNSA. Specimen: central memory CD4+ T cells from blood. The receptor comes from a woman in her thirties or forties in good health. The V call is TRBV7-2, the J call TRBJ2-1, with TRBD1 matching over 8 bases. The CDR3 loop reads CASSLSPGQGGNEQFF. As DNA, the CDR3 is TGTGCCAGCAGCTTATCCCCAGGACAGGGCGGGAATGAGCAGTTCTTC.